This T cell receptor beta chain was sequenced for a study of cytomegalovirus exposure and HLA in healthy donors. About the study: When 350 to 400 donors were genotyped, approximately 81% of them were found to fall in the Caucasian-associated ancestry cluster.

Germline CDR1 and CDR2: LGHNA and YNFKEQ. This CDR3 is 16 amino acids long. V lost 0 bases, J lost 7 bases, and 16 bases lay in between. Primers for the PCR totalled 60 Vbeta and 13 Jbeta. Generated by immunoSEQ multiplex PCR, the TCRdb table keeps only in-frame clones and is missing some. The table includes roughly 150,000 clones, just over 75% detected once. The sequence came from a man aged 40-55 years in good health and CMV-seronegative. The chain uses TRBV4-2 and TRBJ2-1, with D perhaps matching TRBD2 (5 bases). The material sequenced was PBMCs. For the CDR3, the DNA is TGTGCCAGCAGCCAAGATAAAAGCGGTCCTTGGAATGAGCAGTTCTTC. Amino acid sequence: CASSQDKSGPWNEQFF.